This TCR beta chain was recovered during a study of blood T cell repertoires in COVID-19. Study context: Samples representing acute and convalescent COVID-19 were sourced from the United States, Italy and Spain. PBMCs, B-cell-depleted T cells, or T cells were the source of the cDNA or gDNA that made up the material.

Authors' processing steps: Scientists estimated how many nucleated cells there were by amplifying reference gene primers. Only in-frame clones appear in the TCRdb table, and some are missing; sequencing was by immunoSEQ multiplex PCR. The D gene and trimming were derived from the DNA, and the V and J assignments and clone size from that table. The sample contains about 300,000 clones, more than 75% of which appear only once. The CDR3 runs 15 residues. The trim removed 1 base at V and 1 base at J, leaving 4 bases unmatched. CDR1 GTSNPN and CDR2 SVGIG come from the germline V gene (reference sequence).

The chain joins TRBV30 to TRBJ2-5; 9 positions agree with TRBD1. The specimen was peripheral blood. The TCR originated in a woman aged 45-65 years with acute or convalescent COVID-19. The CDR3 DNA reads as TGTGCCTGGAGTGGGTTGGGACAGGGCCAAGAGACCCAGTACTTC. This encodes CAWSGLGQGQETQYF.